Below, 21 T cell receptor beta chains from the same sample are listed, as sequenced in a study of blood T cell repertoires in COVID-19. The repertoire was sequenced with immunoSEQ multiplex PCR; TCRdb's copy has only in-frame clones and lacks some. The table shows roughly 47,000 clones, with approximately 77% occurring only once. Sequencing was carried out using peripheral blood. Receptor source: a woman aged 70-85 years with acute or convalescent COVID-19.

The chain has TRBV7-9 and TRBJ2-5; TRBD2 might be the D (6 bases). Germline V lookup: CDR1 SEHNR, CDR2 FQNEAQ (reference sequence). The CDR3 has 13 residues. Deletions cut 4 bases from V and 5 bases from J, with 11 bases between. CDR3 in DNA: TGTGCCAGCAGCTACGGGGGTTGGGAGACCCAGTACTTC. Translated: CASSYGGWETQYF.

V is TRBV5-4 and J is TRBJ2-1; TRBD2 matches at 9 bases. The V segment lost 3 bases and the J segment 9 bases; nucleotides outside the gene matches: 16. The CDR3 is 17 residues long. Germline V gene lookup returns CDR1 SGHNT and CDR2 YYREEE (reference sequence). The CDR3 region has the DNA TGTGCCAGCAGCTCGGGAGGTAGCGGGAGCATTTTAAGTGAGCAGTTCTTC. Translated, it gives CASSSGGSGSILSEQFF.

V and J are TRBV5-1 and TRBJ1-2, with 7 bases identical to TRBD1. From germline, CDR1 is SGHRS and CDR2 YFSETQ. J gave up 8 bases and V 2 bases, and 12 bases lay outside the gene matches. This CDR3 is built from 15 residues. The CDR3 bases are TGCGCCAGCAGCTTTTCGCGGGACAGAATCAACGGCTACACCTTC. Its protein product is CASSFSRDRINGYTF.

This chain joins TRBV28 and TRBJ1-5; D possibly corresponds to TRBD1 (5 bases). This CDR3 is 16 amino acids long. The ends were cut back, 6 bases at V and 7 bases at J, with 22 bases in the middle. The V gene's germline CDR1 is MDHEN and CDR2 SYDVKM. The CDR3 DNA follows: TGTGCCAGCAGCCCCATCAGTGGGGCCGGGCGGCAGCCCCAGCATTTT. Translated: CASSPISGAGRQPQHF.

The J gene is TRBJ2-5, the V gene TRBV24-1; D perhaps matches TRBD1 (5 bases). Per the germline V gene, CDR1 is KGHDR and CDR2 is SFDVKD. V was clipped by 4 bases and J by 4 bases, with 9 bases between them. This CDR3 comprises 13 residues. Here the CDR3 DNA reads TGTGCCACCAGTGACCCAGGGTTAGAGACCCAGTACTTC. This translates into CATSDPGLETQYF.

The chain couples TRBV18 to TRBJ2-2, with D possibly TRBD1 on 5 matching bases. Trimming stripped 2 bases from V and 1 base from J, with 11 bases between. Germline V gives CDR1 KGHSH, CDR2 LQKENI. This CDR3 spans 16 amino acids. CDR3 amino acids: CASSPVAGMNTGELFF. The CDR3 bases are TGTGCCAGCTCACCAGTGGCAGGGATGAACACCGGGGAGCTGTTTTTT.

V is TRBV27 and J is TRBJ1-5, with 9 bases aligning to TRBD1. Germline values: CDR1 MNHEY, CDR2 SMNVEV (reference sequence). The CDR3 has 17 amino acids. Losses at the gene ends were 5 bases for V and 4 bases for J; bases not matched to a gene: 12. The CDR3 region has the DNA TGTGCCAGCAGTGAACCGGACAGGGGAACGTATAATCAGCCCCAGCATTTT. This encodes CASSEPDRGTYNQPQHF.

The chain recombines TRBV28 with TRBJ2-7, with D possibly matching TRBD2 (6 bases). CDR1 is MDHEN, CDR2 SYDVKM, per germline. Trimming shortened V by 2 bases and J by 0 bases, and 20 bases separated the two germline ends. The CDR3 has 18 residues. This CDR3 is CASSLKRLASVSSYEQYF. In DNA, the CDR3 is TGTGCCAGCAGTTTAAAGCGTTTGGCTAGCGTTAGCTCCTACGAGCAGTACTTC.

The chain recombines TRBV28 with TRBJ2-1; 8 bases agree with TRBD2. Trimming at V came to 3 bases and at J to 6 bases, leaving 4 bases not matched to a gene. Germline V CDR1 and CDR2: MDHEN, SYDVKM. CDR3 length: 14 residues. The CDR3 nucleotides are TGTGCCAGCAGTTTCAGCGGGAGAGGCAATGAGCAGTTCTTC. Translating it yields CASSFSGRGNEQFF.

The V gene is TRBV7-2, the J gene TRBJ2-7; D uncertain. Germline CDR1 is SGHTA and CDR2 is FQGNSA. V lost 4 bases to trimming and J lost 3 bases, with 7 bases between them. The CDR3 is 12 amino acids. The CDR3 loop is CASSSSLYEQYF. CDR3 DNA: TGTGCCAGCAGCTCTTCCCTCTACGAGCAGTACTTC.

This clone was seen once. The CDR3 region has the DNA TGTGCCAGCAGTTCTCTAATTAGGACAGGGGTGGTCGGGGAGCTGTTTTTT. This encodes CASSSLIRTGVVGELFF. J is TRBJ2-2 and V is TRBV27; 9 nucleotides line up with TRBD1. From germline, CDR1 is MNHEY and CDR2 SMNVEV (reference sequence). CDR3 length: 17 amino acids. J gave up 7 bases and V 4 bases, and 13 bases lay outside the gene matches.

The gene calls are TRBV28 and TRBJ1-2; weak D call: TRBD1 (5 bases). Trimming shortened V by 8 bases and J by 2 bases, and 12 bases separated the two germline ends. The V gene's germline CDR1 is MDHEN and CDR2 SYDVKM. The CDR3 spans 13 residues. This CDR3 is CASRDSSNYGYTF. The CDR3 region has the DNA TGTGCCAGCCGGGACTCCTCAAACTATGGCTACACCTTC.

This chain connects TRBV6-4 to TRBJ2-7; 9 bases are a match to TRBD1. Germline V CDR1 and CDR2: MRHNA, SNTAGT. This CDR3 has 16 amino acids. V lost 5 bases to trimming and J lost 0 bases; unmatched junction nucleotides: 8. CDR3 sequence reads: CASSPSRDRVSYEQYF. The CDR3 DNA reads as TGTGCCAGCAGTCCCTCCAGGGACAGGGTCTCCTACGAGCAGTACTTC.

This clone was counted between two and nine times. The chain joins TRBV27 to TRBJ2-1; D is undetermined. The CDR3 is 13 residues long. V was pared by 6 bases and J by 3 bases, with 9 bases between. CDR1 and CDR2 (germline): MNHEY, SMNVEV (reference sequence). The CDR3 DNA is TGTGCCAGCAGCCCCGTAAACTACAATGAGCAGTTCTTC. Its translation is CASSPVNYNEQFF.

This chain uses TRBV4-1 with TRBJ2-7, with TRBD2 matching over 8 bases. Germline V gives CDR1 MGHRA, CDR2 YSYEKL. V lost 3 bases to trimming and J lost 4 bases; unmatched junction nucleotides: 17. The CDR3 length is 18 residues. DNA for the CDR3: TGCGCCAGCAGCCACATCCTCCCCGGGACTAGGGGCGGGTACGAGCAGTACTTC. Translating gives CASSHILPGTRGGYEQYF.

This clone was observed a few times. CDR3 loop: CASSTGDLFNYGYTF. DNA of the CDR3: TGTGCCAGCAGCACAGGGGACCTATTTAACTATGGCTACACCTTC. The chain is built from TRBV21-1 and TRBJ1-2; TRBD1 was called by the table and not checked on the DNA. TRBV21-1 has pseudogene status. The CDR3 loop spans 15 amino acids.

The chain employs TRBV27 and TRBJ2-1; TRBD2 agrees at 8 bases. The CDR3 is 15 residues long. The J segment lost 2 bases and the V segment lost 5 bases, leaving 5 bases of the junction unmatched. In germline, CDR1 is MNHEY, CDR2 SMNVEV (reference sequence). CDR3 coding DNA: TGTGCCAGCAGTACGGGACTAGAAACCTACAATGAGCAGTTCTTC. As protein: CASSTGLETYNEQFF.

This chain uses TRBV6-2 or TRBV6-3 with TRBJ1-5, with D possibly TRBD1 on 5 matching bases. The CDR3 totals 14 residues. Germline values: CDR1 MNHEY, CDR2 SVGEGT. Trimming shortened V by 3 bases and J by 6 bases, and 12 bases separated the two germline ends. DNA of the CDR3: TGTGCCAGCAGTTATTCAGGGCCATCTCAGCCCCAGCATTTT. Its protein is CASSYSGPSQPQHF.

The rearrangement links TRBV7-3 to TRBJ1-1; D uncertain. The V and J ends lost 0 bases and 1 base respectively, with 15 bases between them. The CDR3 consists of 17 residues. The germline CDR1 and CDR2 sequences are SGHTA and FQGTGA. The DNA for the CDR3 is TGTGCCAGCAGCTTAACAGGATTGGGAGGGCGGAACACTGAAGCTTTCTTT. It is translated as CASSLTGLGGRNTEAFF.

This sequence joins TRBV18 and TRBJ1-5, with a possible D match to TRBD1 (6 bases). The CDR3 extends over 15 amino acids. Trimming took 2 bases from V and 6 from J, leaving 14 bases between them. The germline gives CDR1 KGHSH, CDR2 LQKENI. The CDR3 DNA sequence: TGTGCCAGCTCACCAAACAGGGCCAAGGGTCAGCCCCAGCATTTT. This sequence encodes CASSPNRAKGQPQHF.

V and J are TRBV3-1 (or the pseudogene TRBV3-2) and TRBJ1-1; D may be TRBD1 (6 bases). The germline V gene encodes CDR1 LGHDT and CDR2 YNNKEL (reference sequence). The CDR3 is 13 amino acids. V was pared by 4 bases and J by 1 base, with 7 bases between. The CDR3 DNA reads as TGTGCCAGCAGCCGGACAGAGAACACTGAAGCTTTCTTT. Translating it yields CASSRTENTEAFF.